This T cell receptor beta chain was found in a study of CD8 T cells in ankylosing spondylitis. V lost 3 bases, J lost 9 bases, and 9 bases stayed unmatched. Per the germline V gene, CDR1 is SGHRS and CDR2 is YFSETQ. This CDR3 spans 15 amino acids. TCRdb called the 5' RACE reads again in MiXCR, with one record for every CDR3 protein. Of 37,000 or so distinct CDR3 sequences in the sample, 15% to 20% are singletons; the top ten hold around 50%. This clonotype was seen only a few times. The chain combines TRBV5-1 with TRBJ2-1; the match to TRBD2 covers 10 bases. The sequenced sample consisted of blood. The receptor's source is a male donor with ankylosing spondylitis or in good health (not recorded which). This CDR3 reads CASSSELAGVSEQFF. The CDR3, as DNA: TGCGCCAGCAGCTCAGAGCTAGCGGGGGTCAGTGAGCAGTTCTTC.